Included here is one TCR beta chain sequence, with context. Its matching antigen is unknown. This same CDR3 is encoded by further DNA sequences in the sample. This table comes from immunoSEQ multiplex PCR, and its TCRdb copy is limited to in-frame clones, with some not included. The sample holds roughly 2.5 million clones, around nine tenths seen once. The data stem from a study of shared clonotypes between healthy human individuals. Study conclusions and caveats: Even with large depth, rarefaction showed that sorted-subset sequencing was incomplete.

Looked up from germline, CDR1 is ENHRY and CDR2 is SYGVKD. Trimming shortened V by 2 bases and J by 1 base, and 6 bases separated the two germline ends. The CDR3 extends over 13 amino acids. The chain links TRBV10-3 to TRBJ2-7; D gene ambiguous. The specimen was naive CD4+ T cells sorted from blood. Subset: CD45RA+ positively selected. This receptor was obtained from a man between 18 and 35 years old in good health. The DNA for the CDR3 is TGTGCCATCAGTGAGGGACCATCCTACGAGCAGTACTTC. Translated: CAISEGPSYEQYF.